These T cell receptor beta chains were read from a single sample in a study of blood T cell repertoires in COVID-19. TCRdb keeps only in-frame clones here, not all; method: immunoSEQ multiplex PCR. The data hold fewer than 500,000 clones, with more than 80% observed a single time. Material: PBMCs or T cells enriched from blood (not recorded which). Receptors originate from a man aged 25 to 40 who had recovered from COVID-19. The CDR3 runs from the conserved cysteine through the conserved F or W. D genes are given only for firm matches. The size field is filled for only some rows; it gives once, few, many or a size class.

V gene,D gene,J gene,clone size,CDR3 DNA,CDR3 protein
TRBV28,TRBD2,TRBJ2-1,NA,TGTGCCAGTCACGATCACGGACTAGCCCTTTTATACAATGAGCAGTTCTTC,CASHDHGLALLYNEQFF
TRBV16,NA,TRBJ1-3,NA,TGTGCCAGCAGCCCCTCCGGGTCTGGAAACACCATATATTTT,CASSPSGSGNTIYF
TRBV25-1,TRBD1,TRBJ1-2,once,TGTGCCAGCAGTGAATATAACCTCCGGACAGGGGCCTATGGCTACACCTTC,CASSEYNLRTGAYGYTF
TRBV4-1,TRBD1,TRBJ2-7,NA,TGCGCCAGCAGCCACGGACAGGGGGCCTACGAGCAGTACTTC,CASSHGQGAYEQYF
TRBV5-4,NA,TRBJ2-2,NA,TGTGCCAGCAGCCCGGACTTGAGGCAAGAGTCCGGGGAGCTGTTTTTT,CASSPDLRQESGELFF
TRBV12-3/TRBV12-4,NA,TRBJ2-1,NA,TGTGCCAGCACCATCCAGGGCAATGAGCAGTTCTTC,CASTIQGNEQFF
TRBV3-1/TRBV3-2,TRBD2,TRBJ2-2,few,TGTGCCAGCAGCCAGAGGGGAGGGAATGCCGGGGAGCTGTTTTTT,CASSQRGGNAGELFF
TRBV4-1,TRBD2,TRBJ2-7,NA,TGCGCCAGCAGCCAAGACCGACTAGCGGGAGATGCCGAGCAGTACTTC,CASSQDRLAGDAEQYF
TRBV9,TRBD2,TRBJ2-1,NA,TGTGCCAGCAGCGTGACTAGCGGGTTGTTCCATGAGCAGTTCTTC,CASSVTSGLFHEQFF
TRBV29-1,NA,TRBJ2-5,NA,TGCAGCGTTGAAGCACTAGCCCTAGAGACCCAGTACTTC,CSVEALALETQYF
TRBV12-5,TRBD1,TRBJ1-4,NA,TGTGCTAGTGGTCTGGACAGGGGTGCAACTAATGAAAAACTGTTTTTT,CASGLDRGATNEKLFF
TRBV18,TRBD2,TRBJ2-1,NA,TGTGCCAGCAAAGGACTAGCGGCCCCCAATGAGCAGTTCTTC,CASKGLAAPNEQFF